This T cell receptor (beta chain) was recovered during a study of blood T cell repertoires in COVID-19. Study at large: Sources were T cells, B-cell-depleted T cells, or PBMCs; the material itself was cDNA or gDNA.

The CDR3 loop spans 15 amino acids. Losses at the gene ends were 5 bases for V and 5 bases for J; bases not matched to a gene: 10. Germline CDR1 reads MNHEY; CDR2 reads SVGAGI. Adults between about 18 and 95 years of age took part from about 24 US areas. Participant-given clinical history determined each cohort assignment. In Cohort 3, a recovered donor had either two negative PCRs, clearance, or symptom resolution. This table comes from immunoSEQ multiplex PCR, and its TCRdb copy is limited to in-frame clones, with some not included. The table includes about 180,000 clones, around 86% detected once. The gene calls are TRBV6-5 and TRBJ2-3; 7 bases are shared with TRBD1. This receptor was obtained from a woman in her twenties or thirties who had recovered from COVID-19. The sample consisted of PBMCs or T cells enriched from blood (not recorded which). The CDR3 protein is CASSKKQGRRDTQYF. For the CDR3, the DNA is TGTGCCAGCAGTAAAAAACAGGGGCGGAGAGATACGCAGTATTTT.